The next 31 T cell receptor beta chains were all read from a single sample in a study of T cell responses to AZD1222 COVID-19 vaccine (dated by TCRdb to about 2021). The time point tag for this specimen amounts to: baseline before first vaccination. What the treatment or condition label conveys for this sample: meningococcal conjugate vaccine given as trial control. Receptor amplification or capture employed the immunoSEQ multiplex PCR assay. Held by TCRdb, this immuneACCESS table contains in-frame sequences only and omits some clones. Under half of the omission traces to an unresolved V gene where checked; the cause of the rest is unknown. This sample comprises about 190,000 clones, 75% to 90% of them detected only once. The ten biggest clones cover less than 3% of the sample. This sample comprised peripheral blood, obtained on day 0 of MenACWY control vaccination. The receptors were gathered from an adult in good health.

The V gene is TRBV11-2, the J gene TRBJ2-4; 7 positions match TRBD2. This CDR3 has 14 residues. CDR1 is SGHAT, CDR2 FQNNGV, per germline. With 5 bases clipped from V and 7 bases from J, the junction kept 8 bases outside the gene matches. DNA for the CDR3: TGTGCCAGCAGCCCAGAGTGGGGGGGTAACATTCAGTACTTC. Amino acid sequence: CASSPEWGGNIQYF. Variable domain in full (rest from reference TRBV11-2 and TRBJ2-4): EAGVAQSPRYKIIEKRQSVAFWCNPISGHATLYWYQQILGQGPKLLIQFQNNGVVDDSQLPKDRFSAERLKGVDSTLKIQPAKLEDSAVYLCASSPEWGGNIQYFGAGTRLSVL.

This clone was detected only once. The chain couples TRBV6-4 to TRBJ2-3, with D possibly TRBD2 on 6 matching bases. Germline V gene sequence: CDR1 MRHNA, CDR2 SNTAGT. The CDR3 covers 15 residues. Trimming removed 5 bases at V and 4 bases at J, with 16 bases between. The CDR3 is CASSPRDSEADTQYF. The CDR3 region has the DNA TGTGCCAGCAGTCCCCGGGACTCAGAAGCAGATACGCAGTATTTT.

This clone was seen once. J is TRBJ1-5 and V is TRBV19; D remains unclear. Germline loops: CDR1 LNHDA, CDR2 SQIVND (reference sequence). The CDR3 has 14 residues. V was trimmed by 0 bases and J by 5 bases, leaving 8 bases between them. The CDR3 loop is CASSIDEGYQPQHF. The DNA for the CDR3 is TGTGCCAGTAGTATAGATGAGGGTTATCAGCCCCAGCATTTT.

The chain's CDR3 is CASSSLAVGTDTQYF. In DNA, the CDR3 is TGTGCCAGCAGCTCGCTAGCGGTAGGAACAGATACGCAGTATTTT. This chain links TRBV7-6 with TRBJ2-3, with 7 bases identical to TRBD2. CDR3 length: 15 amino acids. V shed 4 bases and J 3 bases; nucleotides not matched to a gene: 7. Per the germline V gene, CDR1 is SGHVS and CDR2 is FNYEAQ. The entire variable domain, with the rest obtained from reference TRBV7-6 and TRBJ2-3, is as follows: GAGVSQSPRYKVTKRGQDVALRCDPISGHVSLYWYRQALGQGPEFLTYFNYEAQQDKSGLPNDRFSAERPEGSISTLTIQRTEQRDSAMYRCASSSLAVGTDTQYFGPGTRLTVL.

The CDR3 sequence: CSAATPSGKNEQFF. DNA of the CDR3: TGCAGCGCCGCGACTCCGAGTGGCAAAAATGAGCAGTTCTTC. V is TRBV29-1 and J is TRBJ2-1; no clear D gene. CDR1 and CDR2 from the germline V gene are SQVTM and ANQGSEA. The CDR3 is made up of 14 amino acids. Trimming cost V 7 bases and J 7 bases, with 20 bases left between them.

The chain uses TRBV19 and TRBJ2-7; TRBD1 agrees at 8 bases. The trim removed 6 bases at V and 4 bases at J, leaving 11 bases unmatched. Germline CDR1 LNHDA, CDR2 SQIVND (reference sequence). The CDR3 is made up of 15 amino acids. The CDR3 bases are TGTGCCAGTAGCGCCGGTACAGGGGGTTGGTACGAGCAGTACTTC. Amino acids: CASSAGTGGWYEQYF. The full variable domain, completed using reference TRBV19 and TRBJ2-7, is DGGITQSPKYLFRKEGQNVTLSCEQNLNHDAMYWYRQDPGQGLRLIYYSQIVNDFQKGDIAEGYSVSREKKESFPLTVTSAQKNPTAFYLCASSAGTGGWYEQYFGPGTRLTVT.

The rearrangement joins TRBV28 to TRBJ1-4; TRBD1 is a possible D gene (5 bases). V was clipped by 5 bases and J by 0 bases, with 10 bases between them. The CDR3 spans 15 residues. Per the germline V gene, CDR1 is MDHEN and CDR2 is SYDVKM. The CDR3: CASSPPRATNEKLFF. The CDR3 DNA reads as TGTGCCAGCAGTCCCCCCAGGGCAACTAATGAAAAACTGTTTTTT.

The chain has TRBV6-5 and TRBJ1-5; a possible D gene is TRBD1 (6 bases). Per the germline V gene, CDR1 is MNHEY and CDR2 is SVGAGI. V dropped 4 bases and J dropped 4 bases, with 17 bases sitting between them. This CDR3 has 16 residues. Here the CDR3 reads CASSSLRDTSNQPQHF. CDR3 coding DNA: TGTGCCAGCAGTTCCCTCCGGGACACCTCAAATCAGCCCCAGCATTTT.

The CDR3: CASSQEMSGGGAETQYF. DNA of the CDR3: TGTGCCAGCAGCCAAGAAATGAGCGGGGGGGGTGCCGAGACCCAGTACTTC. The genes are TRBV3-1 (or the pseudogene TRBV3-2) and TRBJ2-5, with 10 bases identical to TRBD2. The germline V gene has CDR1 LGHDT and CDR2 YNNKEL (reference sequence). This CDR3 comprises 17 residues. The J segment lost 5 bases and the V segment lost 0 bases, leaving 9 bases of the junction unmatched.

This clone came up once. The CDR3 DNA reads as TGCGCCAGCAGCTTCGGACTAGCTCCCTACGAGCAGTACTTC. It yields the protein CASSFGLAPYEQYF. The rearrangement joins TRBV5-1 to TRBJ2-7, with 8 nucleotides matching TRBD2. Germline CDR1 and CDR2: SGHRS and YFSETQ. The V gene end was trimmed by 2 bases and the J gene end by 2 bases; junction bases not matched to a gene: 3. The CDR3 is 14 amino acids.

This clone was counted a few times. This chain links TRBV4-2 with TRBJ1-2; the D is unclear. The V gene lost 0 bases and the J gene lost 3 bases, with 11 bases spanning the gap. This CDR3 has 15 residues. Germline loops: CDR1 LGHNA, CDR2 YNFKEQ. CDR3 protein: CASSQDLRRDYGYTF. CDR3 in DNA: TGTGCCAGCAGCCAAGATCTCAGGAGGGACTATGGCTACACCTTC.

The chain is built from TRBV2 and TRBJ1-1, with 7 bases identical to TRBD1. Unmatched junction bases numbered 12, after V lost 6 bases and J lost 8 bases. Germline lookup yields CDR1 SNHLY and CDR2 FYNNEI. The length of the CDR3 is 14 residues. The CDR3 protein is CASRGDSSLGEAFF. The CDR3 coding sequence is TGTGCCAGCAGGGGGGACAGCTCGCTAGGGGAAGCTTTCTTT. Full variable domain (outside the CDR3, taken from reference TRBV2 and TRBJ1-1): EPEVTQTPSHQVTQMGQEVILRCVPISNHLYFYWYRQILGQKVEFLVSFYNNEISEKSEIFDDQFSVERPDGSNFTLKIRSTKLEDSAMYFCASRGDSSLGEAFFGQGTRLTVV.

V gene TRBV5-6 combines with J gene TRBJ2-1; 11 bases are a match to TRBD2. This CDR3 is 15 amino acids long. The germline gives CDR1 SGHDT, CDR2 YYEEEE. The V and J ends lost 5 bases and 2 bases, in that order; junction bases with no gene match: 3. The CDR3 here is CASRLAGGPYNEQFF. CDR3 sequence (DNA): TGTGCCAGCAGGTTAGCGGGAGGGCCCTACAATGAGCAGTTCTTC.

The chain is built from TRBV28 and TRBJ1-2; TRBD1 matches 12 bases. This CDR3 spans 16 amino acids. Germline assignment: CDR1 MDHEN and CDR2 SYDVKM. V shed 7 bases, J shed 0 bases, and the junction held 6 bases outside the gene matches. The CDR3 loop is CASTPGQGATNYGYTF. The CDR3 DNA reads as TGTGCCAGCACCCCGGGACAGGGGGCTACTAACTATGGCTACACCTTC.

This chain uses TRBV6-5 with TRBJ2-2; D is ambiguous. The germline CDR1 and CDR2 sequences are MNHEY and SVGAGI. V gave up 0 bases and J gave up 8 bases, with 4 bases separating them. This CDR3 has 12 residues. CDR3: CASSYSRGELFF. In DNA, the CDR3 is TGTGCCAGCAGTTACTCGAGGGGGGAGCTGTTTTTT.

CDR3 region: CASSLGLATQETQYF. In DNA, the CDR3 is TGTGCCAGCAGCTTGGGACTAGCTACCCAAGAGACCCAGTACTTC. The V call is TRBV13, the J call TRBJ2-5; 9 nucleotides line up with TRBD2. V lost 3 bases, J lost 1 base, and 3 bases stayed unmatched. The CDR3 length is 15 residues. The germline V gene has CDR1 PRHDT and CDR2 FYEKMQ (reference sequence).

The chain couples TRBV6-4 to TRBJ1-1; no clear D. In germline, CDR1 is MRHNA, CDR2 SNTAGT. The V end was cut by 3 bases, the J end by 6 bases, with 14 bases between. CDR3 length equals 14 residues. CDR3 loop: CASSEERQYAEAFF. For the CDR3, the DNA is TGTGCCAGCAGTGAAGAGCGACAATACGCTGAAGCTTTCTTT.

A remark on this clone: A read error may produce the germline difference seen at one junction end. The rearrangement joins TRBV11-2 to TRBJ1-6; no definite D call. CDR1 is SGHAT, CDR2 FQNNGV, per germline. CDR3 length: 15 amino acids. As DNA, the CDR3 is TGTGCCAGCAGCCTAGAGGGCTCCTATAATTCACCCCTCCACTTT. Its protein product is CASSLEGSYNSPLHF.

The chain joins TRBV7-2 to TRBJ2-1, with 15 positions matching TRBD2. The CDR3 is 18 residues long. V was clipped by 3 bases and J by 8 bases; unmatched bases: 11. CDR1 and CDR2 from the germline V gene are SGHTA and FQGNSA. CDR3 loop: CASSLSAHGLAGGDEQFF. CDR3 nucleotides: TGTGCCAGCAGCTTGAGCGCCCACGGACTAGCGGGAGGGGATGAGCAGTTCTTC.

V and J are TRBV9 and TRBJ1-1; D remains unclear. V was shortened by 1 base and J by 1 base, with 8 bases between the two germline ends. The germline gives CDR1 SGDLS, CDR2 YYNGEE. The CDR3 consists of 14 residues. DNA for the CDR3: TGTGCCAGCAGCGTAAGGCAGACGAACACTGAAGCTTTCTTT. Protein sequence: CASSVRQTNTEAFF.

The rearrangement links TRBV19 to TRBJ1-3, with a possible D match to TRBD1 (5 bases). Germline V lookup: CDR1 LNHDA, CDR2 SQIVND (reference sequence). This CDR3 is built from 11 residues. The germline V and J ends were trimmed by 6 bases and 7 bases, with 7 bases remaining between them. CDR3 amino acids: CASRNRNTIYF. The CDR3 DNA reads as TGTGCCAGTAGGAACAGGAACACCATATATTTT.

The chain combines TRBV5-1 with TRBJ2-4; 14 bases are a match to TRBD2. Germline CDR1 and CDR2: SGHRS and YFSETQ. CDR3 size: 18 residues. The J segment lost 3 bases and the V segment lost 0 bases, leaving 5 bases of the junction unmatched. The CDR3 DNA follows: TGCGCCAGCAGCTTGGCTGGGACTAGCGGGAGCGGCAAAAACATTCAGTACTTC. Amino acid sequence: CASSLAGTSGSGKNIQYF.

This chain joins TRBV6-5 and TRBJ2-7; D remains unclear. Trimming took off 0 bases at V and 2 bases at J, with 8 bases between the two ends. The germline V gene has CDR1 MNHEY and CDR2 SVGAGI. This CDR3 contains 14 residues. In nucleotides, the CDR3 is TGTGCCAGCAGTTACTCTCCCAGGACCTACGAGCAGTACTTC. Its translation: CASSYSPRTYEQYF.

This clone was picked up one time. The CDR3 nucleotides read TGTGCCAGCAGCGAGGGACAGTCCTATGGCTACACCTTC. It codes for CASSEGQSYGYTF. This chain joins TRBV4-2 and TRBJ1-2, with 7 bases matching TRBD1. This CDR3 region has 13 residues. In germline, CDR1 is LGHNA, CDR2 YNFKEQ. The V segment lost 5 bases and the J segment 4 bases; nucleotides outside the gene matches: 4.

The chain is built from TRBV2 and TRBJ2-7; possibly TRBD1 for D (5 bases). This CDR3 comprises 15 residues. The germline V gene encodes CDR1 SNHLY and CDR2 FYNNEI. Between the trimmed V and J ends, which lost 6 bases and 4 bases, there was a span of 19 bases. The CDR3 DNA follows: TGTGCCAGCAGCTCAGGGTTCTTGGGAAAATACGAGCAGTACTTC. Translated: CASSSGFLGKYEQYF.

By share, this clone counts as medium-sized. This chain uses TRBV12-3 or TRBV12-4 with TRBJ2-5, with D possibly being TRBD2 (5 bases). CDR3 size: 13 residues. Trimming shortened V by 5 bases and J by 4 bases, and 11 bases separated the two germline ends. CDR3 sequence: CASSPAEGETQYF. CDR3 bases: TGTGCCAGCAGTCCAGCCGAGGGAGAGACCCAGTACTTC.

For the CDR3, the DNA is TGTGCCAGCAGTCCCTTGGAGGGGCTAACAGGGGGGGGAAAACTGTTTTTT. This sequence encodes CASSPLEGLTGGGKLFF. This sequence joins TRBV28 and TRBJ1-4; 8 bases map to TRBD1. CDR1 and CDR2 (germline): MDHEN, SYDVKM. This CDR3 has 17 residues. The V and J ends lost 5 bases and 10 bases, in that order; junction bases with no gene match: 18.

V gene TRBV27 combines with J gene TRBJ2-1; 9 nucleotides match TRBD1. Germline V gene sequence: CDR1 MNHEY, CDR2 SMNVEV (reference sequence). The CDR3 covers 15 residues. The J segment lost 4 bases and the V segment lost 10 bases, leaving 11 bases of the junction unmatched. Here the CDR3 reads CATAPGTGPYNEQFF. The CDR3 region has the DNA TGTGCCACCGCACCCGGGACAGGGCCATACAATGAGCAGTTCTTC.

The chain joins TRBV6-1 to TRBJ2-3, with 14 nucleotides matching TRBD2. The CDR3 has 17 residues. From germline, CDR1 is MNHNS and CDR2 SASEGT. With V trimmed by 2 bases and J by 3 bases, 4 bases remained unmatched. The chain's CDR3 is CASSERGLAGETDTQYF. The CDR3 bases are TGTGCCAGCAGTGAAAGGGGACTAGCGGGAGAGACAGATACGCAGTATTTT.

The V gene is TRBV24-1, the J gene TRBJ1-5, with no clear D. Trimming removed 4 bases from V and 6 bases from J, with 15 bases in between. In germline, CDR1 is KGHDR, CDR2 SFDVKD. The length of the CDR3 is 15 residues. The CDR3: CATSDTALPSQPQHF. The CDR3 DNA is TGTGCCACCAGTGACACAGCTCTCCCGAGTCAGCCCCAGCATTTT.

The rearrangement uses TRBV21-1 and TRBJ2-7; TRBD2 reflects the table's D call only, with no check against the DNA. TRBV21-1 is classified as a pseudogene. The CDR3 is 17 residues long. The CDR3 coding sequence is TGTGCCAGCAGCTGTGGGACTAGCGGTAAAAGCTCCTACGAGCAGTACTTC. Its translation: CASSCGTSGKSSYEQYF.